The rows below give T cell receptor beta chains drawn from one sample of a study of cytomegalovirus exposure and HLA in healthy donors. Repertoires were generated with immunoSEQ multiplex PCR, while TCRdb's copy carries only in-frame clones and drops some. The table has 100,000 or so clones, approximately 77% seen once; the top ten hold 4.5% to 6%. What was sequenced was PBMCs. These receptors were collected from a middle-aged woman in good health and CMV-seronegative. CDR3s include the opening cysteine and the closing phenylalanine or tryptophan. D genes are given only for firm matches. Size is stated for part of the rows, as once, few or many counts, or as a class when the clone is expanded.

DNA: TGTGCCAGCAGCTTAGTTTCAGCCTACAATGAGCAGTTCTTC; CDR3: CASSLVSAYNEQFF; D: -; J: TRBJ2-1; V: TRBV7-2; size: -
DNA: TGTGCCAGCAGTGTAAGGGACAGGGGAGCGGAAGGGGCCAACGTCCTGACTTTC; CDR3: CASSVRDRGAEGANVLTF; D: TRBD1; J: TRBJ2-6; V: TRBV6-1; size: -
DNA: TGTGCCGTCACGGCGGGTAGAGATAATTCACCCCTCCACTTT; CDR3: CAVTAGRDNSPLHF; D: -; J: TRBJ1-6; V: TRBV30; size: -
DNA: TGCGCCAGCAGCCAAGGAGCAACCACCGCGGACACTGAAGCTTTCTTT; CDR3: CASSQGATTADTEAFF; D: -; J: TRBJ1-1; V: TRBV4-1; size: once
DNA: TGCAGCATAGGCCCGGGACAGGGTTACGAGCAGTACTTC; CDR3: CSIGPGQGYEQYF; D: TRBD1; J: TRBJ2-7; V: TRBV29-1; size: -
DNA: TGTGCCACCAGCACCGACAGGGCCCACTACGAGCAGTACTTC; CDR3: CATSTDRAHYEQYF; D: TRBD1; J: TRBJ2-7; V: TRBV15; size: once
DNA: TGTGCCAGCAGTCCAACGACAGGGTGGGCCTACGAGCAGTACTTC; CDR3: CASSPTTGWAYEQYF; D: TRBD1; J: TRBJ2-7; V: TRBV2; size: -
DNA: TGTGCCAGCAGCCAAGAGAGCGGGGGGGGGACAGATACGCAGTATTTT; CDR3: CASSQESGGGTDTQYF; D: TRBD2; J: TRBJ2-3; V: TRBV4-2; size: once
DNA: TGTGCCAGCAGTCCCGACGGACAGAAGTTTCAGCCCCAGCATTTT; CDR3: CASSPDGQKFQPQHF; D: -; J: TRBJ1-5; V: TRBV28; size: -
DNA: TGCCTATCCCAGGGCCGTTATAGGGAATGGGAGCAGTTCTTC; CDR3: CLSQGRYREWEQFF; D: -; J: TRBJ2-1; V: TRBV29-1; size: -
DNA: TGTGCCAGTAGTATAGGCGGGGGCGCTCGTGGCTACACCTTC; CDR3: CASSIGGGARGYTF; D: -; J: TRBJ1-2; V: TRBV19; size: -
DNA: TGTGCCAGCAGTACGGGGGGTGGCTACACCTTC; CDR3: CASSTGGGYTF; D: -; J: TRBJ1-2; V: TRBV6-6; size: -
DNA: TGTGCCAGCAGCCTTGGGCTCCTCCGGGGCACTGAAGCTTTCTTT; CDR3: CASSLGLLRGTEAFF; D: -; J: TRBJ1-1; V: TRBV14; size: -
DNA: TGTGCCAGCAGCTTATTGACTAGCGGAGTGACAGATACGCAGTATTTT; CDR3: CASSLLTSGVTDTQYF; D: TRBD2; J: TRBJ2-3; V: TRBV7-8; size: -
DNA: TGTGCCAGCAGTTTACAGGGTTCAGGGCCCTACGAGCAGTACTTC; CDR3: CASSLQGSGPYEQYF; D: -; J: TRBJ2-7; V: TRBV6-6; size: few
DNA: TGCGCCAGCAGCCGAGGGACAGCGTCGTATGGCTACACCTTC; CDR3: CASSRGTASYGYTF; D: TRBD1; J: TRBJ1-2; V: TRBV5-1; size: -
DNA: TGCGCCAGCACGTTTATCTATCAACAGGGGGCAGAGTACACCGGGGAGCTGTTTTTT; CDR3: CASTFIYQQGAEYTGELFF; D: TRBD1; J: TRBJ2-2; V: TRBV10-1; size: -
DNA: TGTGCCAGCAGCTACCCGGGACAAAAGGGTGGCTACACCTTC; CDR3: CASSYPGQKGGYTF; D: -; J: TRBJ1-2; V: TRBV9; size: -
DNA: TGTGCCATCAGTGTACCGTTCAGGGAGACCCAGTACTTC; CDR3: CAISVPFRETQYF; D: -; J: TRBJ2-5; V: TRBV10-3; size: -
DNA: TGTGCCAGCAGCTTAGGTTGGGTAGACACAGGGGGCAATCAGCCCCAGCATTTT; CDR3: CASSLGWVDTGGNQPQHF; D: TRBD1; J: TRBJ1-5; V: TRBV11-2; size: -
DNA: TGTGCCAGCAGCGTAGGACTGATGAACACTGAAGCTTTCTTT; CDR3: CASSVGLMNTEAFF; D: -; J: TRBJ1-1; V: TRBV9; size: few
DNA: TGTGCCTGGAGTGCTAGTATTAGCAATCAGCCCCAGCATTTT; CDR3: CAWSASISNQPQHF; D: -; J: TRBJ1-5; V: TRBV30; size: -
DNA: TGTGCCAGCAGCGCACGGACAGGGAATACTGAAGCTTTCTTT; CDR3: CASSARTGNTEAFF; D: TRBD1; J: TRBJ1-1; V: TRBV7-3; size: -
DNA: TGTGCCAGTAGTATAGTCAGGGGACGAAATGAAAAACTGTTTTTT; CDR3: CASSIVRGRNEKLFF; D: -; J: TRBJ1-4; V: TRBV19; size: -
DNA: TGCGCCAGCAGCTTCGGGGACTCTAACTATGGCTACACCTTC; CDR3: CASSFGDSNYGYTF; D: -; J: TRBJ1-2; V: TRBV5-1; size: -
DNA: TGTGCCAGCCGGACAGGGTCCTCTGGGGCCAACGTCCTGACTTTC; CDR3: CASRTGSSGANVLTF; D: TRBD1; J: TRBJ2-6; V: TRBV6-1; size: -
DNA: TGTGCCAGCCCGGGAAGATTGGATACGCAGTATTTT; CDR3: CASPGRLDTQYF; D: -; J: TRBJ2-3; V: TRBV7-3; size: -
DNA: TGTGCCACCAGCACCCGGACTAGCGGGGGAGGAGATACGCAGTATTTT; CDR3: CATSTRTSGGGDTQYF; D: TRBD2; J: TRBJ2-3; V: TRBV15; size: -
DNA: TGTGCCAGCAGCTTAGCCAGGGGGAGCAATGAGCAGTTCTTC; CDR3: CASSLARGSNEQFF; D: TRBD1; J: TRBJ2-1; V: TRBV7-2; size: -
DNA: TGTGCCAGTAGTATAGGCGAGGGAACTCAAGCAAACACCATATATTTT; CDR3: CASSIGEGTQANTIYF; D: -; J: TRBJ1-3; V: TRBV19; size: -
DNA: TGTGCCAGCAGCAATCAGGGGACGAACACTGAAGCTTTCTTT; CDR3: CASSNQGTNTEAFF; D: -; J: TRBJ1-1; V: TRBV5-4; size: once
DNA: TGTGCCTGGAGTCCTCAACTAGCGGGTATCGCCCGGTATTTT; CDR3: CAWSPQLAGIARYF; D: TRBD2; J: TRBJ2-3; V: TRBV30; size: -
DNA: TGTGCCAGCAGTTACCTAGAGGACAGGGGAGGAAACACCATATATTTT; CDR3: CASSYLEDRGGNTIYF; D: TRBD1; J: TRBJ1-3; V: TRBV6-6; size: few